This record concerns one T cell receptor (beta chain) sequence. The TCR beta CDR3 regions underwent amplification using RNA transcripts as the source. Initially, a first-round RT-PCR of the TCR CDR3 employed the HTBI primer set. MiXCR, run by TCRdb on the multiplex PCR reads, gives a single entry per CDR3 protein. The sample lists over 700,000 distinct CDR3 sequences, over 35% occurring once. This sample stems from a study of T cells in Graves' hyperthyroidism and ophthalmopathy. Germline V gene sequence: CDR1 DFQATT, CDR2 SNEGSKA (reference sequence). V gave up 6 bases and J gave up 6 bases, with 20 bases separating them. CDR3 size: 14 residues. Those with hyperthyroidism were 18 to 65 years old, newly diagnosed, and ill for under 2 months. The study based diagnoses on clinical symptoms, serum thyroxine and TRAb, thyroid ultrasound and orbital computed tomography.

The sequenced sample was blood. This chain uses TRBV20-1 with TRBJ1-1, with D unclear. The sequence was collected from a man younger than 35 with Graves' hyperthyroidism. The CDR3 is CSARAGGGVPEAFF. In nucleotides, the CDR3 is TGCAGTGCGAGGGCCGGAGGAGGAGTCCCTGAAGCTTTCTTT.